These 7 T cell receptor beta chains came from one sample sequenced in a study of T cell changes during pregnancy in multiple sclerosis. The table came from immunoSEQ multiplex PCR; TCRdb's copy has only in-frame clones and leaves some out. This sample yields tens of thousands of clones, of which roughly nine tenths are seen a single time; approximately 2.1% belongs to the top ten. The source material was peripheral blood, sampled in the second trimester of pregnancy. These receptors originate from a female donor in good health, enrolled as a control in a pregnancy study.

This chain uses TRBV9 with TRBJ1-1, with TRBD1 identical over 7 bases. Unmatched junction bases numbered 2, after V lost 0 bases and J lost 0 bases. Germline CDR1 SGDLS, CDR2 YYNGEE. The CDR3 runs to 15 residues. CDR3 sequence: CASSVGGQLNTEAFF. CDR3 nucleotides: TGTGCCAGCAGCGTAGGGGGACAGCTGAACACTGAAGCTTTCTTT.

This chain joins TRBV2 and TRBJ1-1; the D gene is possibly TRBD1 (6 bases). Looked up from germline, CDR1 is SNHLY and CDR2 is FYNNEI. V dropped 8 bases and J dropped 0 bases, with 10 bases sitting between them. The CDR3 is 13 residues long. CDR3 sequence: CASLYRVNTEAFF. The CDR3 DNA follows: TGTGCCAGCTTGTACAGGGTGAACACTGAAGCTTTCTTT. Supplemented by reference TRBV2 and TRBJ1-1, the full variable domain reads EPEVTQTPSHQVTQMGQEVILRCVPISNHLYFYWYRQILGQKVEFLVSFYNNEISEKSEIFDDQFSVERPDGSNFTLKIRSTKLEDSAMYFCASLYRVNTEAFFGQGTRLTVV.

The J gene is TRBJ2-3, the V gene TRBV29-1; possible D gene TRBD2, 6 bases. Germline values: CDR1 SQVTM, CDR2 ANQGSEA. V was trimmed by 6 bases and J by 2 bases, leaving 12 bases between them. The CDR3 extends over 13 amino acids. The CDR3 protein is CSVSGSPTDTQYF. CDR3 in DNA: TGCAGCGTAAGCGGGTCACCCACAGATACGCAGTATTTT.

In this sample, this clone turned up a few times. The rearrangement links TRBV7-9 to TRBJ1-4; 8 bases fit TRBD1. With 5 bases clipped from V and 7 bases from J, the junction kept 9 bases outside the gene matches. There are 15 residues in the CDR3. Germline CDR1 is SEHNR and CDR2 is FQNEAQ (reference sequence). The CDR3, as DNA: TGTGCCAGCAGCCCTCCGCGGACAGGGAGTGAAAAACTGTTTTTT. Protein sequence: CASSPPRTGSEKLFF.

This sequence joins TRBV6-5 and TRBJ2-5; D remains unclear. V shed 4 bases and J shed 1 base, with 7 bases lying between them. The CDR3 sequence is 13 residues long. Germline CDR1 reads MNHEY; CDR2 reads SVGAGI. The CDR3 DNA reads TGTGCCAGCAGTTCTACTCTCCAAGAGACCCAGTACTTC. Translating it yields CASSSTLQETQYF.

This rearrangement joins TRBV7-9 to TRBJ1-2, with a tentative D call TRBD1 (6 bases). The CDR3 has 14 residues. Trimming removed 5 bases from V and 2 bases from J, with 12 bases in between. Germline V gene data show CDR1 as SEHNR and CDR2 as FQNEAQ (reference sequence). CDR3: CASSARTANYGYTF. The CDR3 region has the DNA TGTGCCAGCAGCGCCCGGACAGCAAACTATGGCTACACCTTC.

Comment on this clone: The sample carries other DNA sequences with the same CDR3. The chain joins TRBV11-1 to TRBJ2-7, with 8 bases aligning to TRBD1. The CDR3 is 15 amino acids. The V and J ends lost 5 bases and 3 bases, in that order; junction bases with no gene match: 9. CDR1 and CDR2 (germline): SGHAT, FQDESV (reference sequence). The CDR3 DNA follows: TGTGCCAGCAGCCTCGGGACAGGCCGACTCTACGAGCAGTACTTC. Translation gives CASSLGTGRLYEQYF. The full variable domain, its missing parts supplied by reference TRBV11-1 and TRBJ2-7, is EAEVAQSPRYKITEKSQAVAFWCDPISGHATLYWYRQILGQGPELLVQFQDESVVDDSQLPKDRFSAERLKGVDSTLKIQPAELGDSAMYLCASSLGTGRLYEQYFGPGTRLTVT.